The 30 T cell receptor beta chains listed next were all sequenced from one sample in a study of OX40 agonist ivuxolimab in advanced cancers. Repertoires were generated with immunoSEQ multiplex PCR, while TCRdb's copy carries only in-frame clones and drops some. Here the sample spans over 150,000 clones, approximately 94% being singletons. Sequenced here: CD4+ or CD8+ T cells sorted from blood, sampled in a trial of the OX40 agonist ivuxolimab. All receptors come from an adult with an advanced solid tumor such as melanoma, head and neck, liver or kidney cancer.

This clone appeared once. The chain recombines TRBV7-9 with TRBJ2-5; 7 bases are a match to TRBD1. The trim removed 4 bases at V and 5 bases at J, leaving 7 bases unmatched. Germline CDR1 reads SEHNR; CDR2 reads FQNEAQ (reference sequence). This CDR3 region has 14 residues. The CDR3 DNA reads TGTGCCAGCAGCTCTCGACAGGGTGCGGAGACCCAGTACTTC. It yields the protein CASSSRQGAETQYF.

The chain has TRBV28 and TRBJ2-1; 8 nucleotides align to TRBD2. The CDR3 is made up of 19 amino acids. Germline trimming cut 1 base from V and 0 bases from J; bases unmatched to any gene: 11. The V gene's germline CDR1 is MDHEN and CDR2 SYDVKM. CDR3 nucleotide sequence: TGTGCCAGCAGTTTATTCCCGGGGGGGGCGCCGAGCTCCTACAATGAGCAGTTCTTC. Translating it yields CASSLFPGGAPSSYNEQFF.

The rearrangement joins TRBV9 to TRBJ2-1, with D maybe TRBD2 (6 bases). There are 17 residues in the CDR3. V was clipped by 4 bases and J by 0 bases, with 17 bases between them. Germline values: CDR1 SGDLS, CDR2 YYNGEE. The CDR3 region is CASSPPGGGASYNEQFF. The CDR3 region has the DNA TGTGCCAGCAGCCCCCCTGGAGGAGGGGCCTCCTACAATGAGCAGTTCTTC.

V and J are TRBV19 and TRBJ2-5, with D perhaps assigned TRBD1 or TRBD2 (5 bases each). V was pared by 3 bases and J by 4 bases, with 9 bases between. Germline V gives CDR1 LNHDA, CDR2 SQIVND (reference sequence). The CDR3 contains 13 residues. CDR3 region: CASSMGDPETQYF. CDR3 nucleotide sequence: TGTGCCAGTAGTATGGGGGACCCAGAGACCCAGTACTTC.

The CDR3 here is CASRLDGWYQPQHF. In nucleotides, the CDR3 is TGTGCCAGCAGGCTGGATGGGTGGTATCAGCCCCAGCATTTT. The V gene is TRBV6-1, the J gene TRBJ1-5; no clear D gene. Germline V gives CDR1 MNHNS, CDR2 SASEGT. This CDR3 has 14 amino acids. Deletions cut 6 bases from V and 5 bases from J, with 14 bases between.

The chain recombines TRBV11-3 with TRBJ2-3; TRBD1 aligns across 8 bases. Looked up from germline, CDR1 is SGHNT and CDR2 is YENEEA. The CDR3 has 13 amino acids. Trimming removed 5 bases from V and 4 bases from J; junction bases left unmatched: 2. The CDR3 DNA is TGTGCCAGCAGCCTGGACAGGGCAGATACGCAGTATTTT. This encodes CASSLDRADTQYF.

This clone was detected once. This chain links TRBV6-6 with TRBJ2-5, with a possible D match to TRBD1 (6 bases). Trimming pared 0 bases from V and 0 bases from J, leaving 8 bases between. Per germline, CDR1 MNHNY and CDR2 SVGAGI (reference sequence). This CDR3 is built from 15 residues. The CDR3 nucleotides are TGTGCCAGCAGTTACTCGAACAGGGACCAAGAGACCCAGTACTTC. Translating gives CASSYSNRDQETQYF.

This clone was counted a few times. Other nucleotide sequences in the sample specify the same CDR3. The chain recombines TRBV9 with TRBJ1-1, with 8 bases matching TRBD1. The V gene's germline CDR1 is SGDLS and CDR2 YYNGEE. This CDR3 has 13 residues. V lost 2 bases and J lost 3; bases outside the gene matches: 0. The CDR3 spells CASSVDRDTEAFF. DNA for the CDR3: TGTGCCAGCAGCGTGGACAGGGACACTGAAGCTTTCTTT.

This rearrangement joins TRBV19 to TRBJ1-5, with a weak D call TRBD1 (6 bases). Germline assignment: CDR1 LNHDA and CDR2 SQIVND (reference sequence). This CDR3 contains 18 residues. V gave up 7 bases and J gave up 0 bases, with 22 bases separating them. The CDR3 here is CASIPDWGGSHSNQPQHF. DNA for the CDR3: TGTGCCAGTATTCCGGATTGGGGGGGCAGCCATAGCAATCAGCCCCAGCATTTT.

The chain is built from TRBV5-1 and TRBJ2-7, with D unresolved. The V gene lost 0 bases and the J gene lost 5 bases, with 12 bases spanning the gap. The CDR3 length is 14 residues. The V gene's germline CDR1 is SGHRS and CDR2 YFSETQ. CDR3 in amino acids: CASSLGTHTNEQYF. The CDR3 coding sequence is TGCGCCAGCAGCTTGGGAACCCATACCAACGAGCAGTACTTC.

The chain combines TRBV28 with TRBJ1-5; unclear D gene. The germline CDR1 and CDR2 sequences are MDHEN and SYDVKM. The CDR3 loop spans 14 amino acids. Trimming shortened V by 2 bases and J by 4 bases, and 9 bases separated the two germline ends. In DNA form, the CDR3 reads TGTGCCAGCAGTTTACATCGGGATAATCAGCCCCAGCATTTT. Translating it yields CASSLHRDNQPQHF.

V usage is TRBV5-1 and J usage is TRBJ1-1; D is perhaps TRBD1 (5 bases). Trimming took 4 bases from V and 6 from J, leaving 16 bases between them. CDR1 and CDR2 from the germline V gene are SGHRS and YFSETQ. The CDR3 has 14 amino acids. The CDR3 DNA is TGCGCCAGCAGCGCACGGGGGGAATTCTCTGAAGCTTTCTTT. Residues: CASSARGEFSEAFF.

V usage is TRBV28 and J usage is TRBJ2-1, with 11 bases identical to TRBD1. Trimming took 3 bases from V and 6 from J; bases not matched to a gene: 7. The CDR3 is 16 residues long. Germline V gene lookup returns CDR1 MDHEN and CDR2 SYDVKM. The CDR3 nucleotides read TGTGCCAGCAGTTTCCGCCGTGGGACAGGGGGCAATGAGCAGTTCTTC. This translates into CASSFRRGTGGNEQFF.

The V gene is TRBV9, the J gene TRBJ2-1; TRBD2 matches at 7 bases. V shed 4 bases and J 2 bases; nucleotides not matched to a gene: 6. Per germline, CDR1 SGDLS and CDR2 YYNGEE. This CDR3 spans 15 amino acids. The CDR3 DNA is TGTGCCAGCAGCTCCCTGGGGGGGGCCTACAATGAGCAGTTCTTC. It codes for CASSSLGGAYNEQFF.

The chain employs TRBV29-1 and TRBJ2-5; D gene unclear. The CDR3 consists of 13 residues. V was trimmed by 1 base and J by 5 bases, leaving 11 bases between them. The germline V gene has CDR1 SQVTM and CDR2 ANQGSEA. CDR3 amino acids: CSVEGFGYETQYF. Written as DNA, the CDR3 is TGCAGCGTTGAAGGTTTCGGGTACGAGACCCAGTACTTC.

The chain is built from TRBV7-9 and TRBJ2-1; 16 nucleotides agree with TRBD2. Trimming took 4 bases from V and 4 from J; bases not matched to a gene: 7. CDR3 length: 18 amino acids. Germline V gene data show CDR1 as SEHNR and CDR2 as FQNEAQ (reference sequence). CDR3 bases: TGTGCCAGCAGCTCCCTGGGACTAGCGGGAGGGCCGTACAATGAGCAGTTCTTC. It yields the protein CASSSLGLAGGPYNEQFF.

The CDR3 DNA sequence: TGTGCCAGCAGCGCCTGGACAGGGCAAGGGTCACCCCTCCACTTT. It specifies CASSAWTGQGSPLHF. The V call is TRBV9, the J call TRBJ1-6; the match to TRBD1 covers 8 bases. J was trimmed by 10 bases and V by 3 bases; bases with no gene match: 9. In germline, CDR1 is SGDLS, CDR2 YYNGEE. The CDR3 covers 15 residues.

V gene TRBV18 combines with J gene TRBJ2-7; the match to TRBD1 covers 9 bases. CDR1 KGHSH and CDR2 LQKENI come from the germline V gene. V dropped 3 bases and J dropped 3; count of bases not matched to a gene: 9. The CDR3 spans 16 residues. CDR3 in amino acids: CASSPPGTGLNYEQYF. For the CDR3, the DNA is TGTGCCAGCTCACCTCCCGGGACAGGGCTTAACTACGAGCAGTACTTC.

The V and J genes are TRBV2 and TRBJ1-4; TRBD1 matches 10 bases. CDR1 is SNHLY and CDR2 is FYNNEI in the germline V gene. Trimming cost V 1 base and J 8 bases; bases outside gene matches: 10. This CDR3 has 17 residues. The CDR3 sequence: CASSEGTGGVSGEKLFF. DNA of the CDR3: TGTGCCAGCAGTGAAGGGACAGGGGGGGTTTCAGGAGAAAAACTGTTTTTT.

The CDR3 region has the DNA TGCGCCAGCAGCCAAGAGAACAGGATCACTGAAGCTTTCTTT. This gives the protein CASSQENRITEAFF. The genes are TRBV4-3 and TRBJ1-1, with D possibly matching TRBD1 (5 bases). Germline V gene data show CDR1 as LGHNA and CDR2 as YSLEER. This CDR3 spans 14 amino acids. The V and J ends lost 0 bases and 4 bases respectively, with 9 bases between them.

This chain connects TRBV5-1 to TRBJ2-5; D is ambiguous. This CDR3 contains 13 residues. Germline CDR1 reads SGHRS; CDR2 reads YFSETQ. Between the trimmed V and J ends, which lost 0 bases and 5 bases, there was a span of 8 bases. The CDR3, as DNA: TGCGCCAGCAGCTTGGAGGTCAGGGAGACCCAGTACTTC. Its translation: CASSLEVRETQYF. Complete variable domain (other parts from reference TRBV5-1 and TRBJ2-5): KAGVTQTPRYLIKTRGQQVTLSCSPISGHRSVSWYQQTPGQGLQFLFEYFSETQRNKGNFPGRFSGRQFSNSRSEMNVSTLELGDSALYLCASSLEVRETQYFGPGTRLLVL.

This chain joins TRBV11-2 and TRBJ2-7; 14 nucleotides match TRBD2. J was trimmed by 6 bases and V by 5 bases; bases with no gene match: 6. The germline V gene encodes CDR1 SGHAT and CDR2 FQNNGV. The CDR3 sequence is 15 residues long. CDR3 residues: CASSGSGLAGGEQYF. CDR3 DNA sequence: TGTGCCAGCAGCGGATCAGGACTAGCGGGAGGCGAGCAGTACTTC.

J is TRBJ2-5 and V is TRBV6-6, with 9 bases aligning to TRBD1. The germline V gene has CDR1 MNHNY and CDR2 SVGAGI (reference sequence). This CDR3 is built from 15 residues. V dropped 4 bases and J dropped 1; count of bases not matched to a gene: 4. Here the CDR3 reads CASSSPGQGQETQYF. In DNA, the CDR3 is TGTGCCAGCAGTTCTCCGGGACAGGGCCAAGAGACCCAGTACTTC.

The chain joins TRBV12-5 to TRBJ2-7, with TRBD1 identical over 11 bases. V trimming: 2 bases; J trimming: 3 bases; junction bases outside the gene matches: 9. Germline CDR1 is LGHNT and CDR2 is FRNRAP. The CDR3 spans 17 residues. CDR3: CASGLPPSGTGGYEQYF. The DNA for the CDR3 is TGTGCTAGTGGTTTGCCGCCATCCGGGACAGGGGGCTACGAGCAGTACTTC. The complete variable domain, with remaining parts taken from reference TRBV12-5 and TRBJ2-7, reads DARVTQTPRHKVTEMGQEVTMRCQPILGHNTVFWYRQTMMQGLELLAYFRNRAPLDDSGMPKDRFSAEMPDATLATLKIQPSEPRDSAVYFCASGLPPSGTGGYEQYFGPGTRLTVT.

The chain carries TRBV10-3 and TRBJ1-1, with D perhaps TRBD1 (5 bases). The germline gives CDR1 ENHRY, CDR2 SYGVKD. V was clipped by 7 bases and J by 2 bases, with 11 bases between them. There are 13 residues in the CDR3. In DNA, the CDR3 is TGTGCCATCACCCCGGGACCTAACACTGAAGCTTTCTTT. Translated: CAITPGPNTEAFF.

The chain has TRBV5-4 and TRBJ2-7; 8 bases line up with TRBD1. Germline trimming cut 0 bases from V and 0 bases from J; bases unmatched to any gene: 5. Germline V gene lookup returns CDR1 SGHNT and CDR2 YYREEE (reference sequence). This CDR3 is 16 amino acids long. The CDR3 region is CASSLEQGAGSYEQYF. The CDR3 bases are TGTGCCAGCAGCTTGGAGCAGGGGGCGGGCTCCTACGAGCAGTACTTC.

This chain links TRBV6-1 with TRBJ1-2; 8 bases agree with TRBD1. This CDR3 is 16 amino acids long. The ends lost 0 bases at V and 5 bases at J; junction bases unmatched: 8. From germline, CDR1 is MNHNS and CDR2 SASEGT. CDR3 coding DNA: TGTGCCAGCAGTGAAGCTTTAGGACAGGGAGTATATGGCTACACCTTC. Its protein product is CASSEALGQGVYGYTF.

This sequence joins TRBV5-5 and TRBJ2-3, with no clear D. V lost 3 bases and J lost 3, with 11 bases in between. The germline CDR1 and CDR2 sequences are SGHKS and YYEKEE (reference sequence). The CDR3 length is 14 residues. CDR3 sequence: CASSSAGRTDTQYF. The CDR3 nucleotides are TGTGCCAGCAGCTCGGCTGGGCGAACAGATACGCAGTATTTT.

The CDR3 DNA is TGTGCCAGCAGCCCCACCGGGGCAGTCGACGGCGAGCAGTACTTC. Residues: CASSPTGAVDGEQYF. The rearrangement uses TRBV11-2 and TRBJ2-7; D assignment may be TRBD1 or TRBD2 (5 bases each). The CDR3 sequence is 15 residues long. From germline, CDR1 is SGHAT and CDR2 FQNNGV. Trimming removed 5 bases at V and 6 bases at J, with 20 bases between.

The chain is built from TRBV18 and TRBJ1-1; tentative D call: TRBD1 (5 bases). V dropped 6 bases and J dropped 6 bases, with 11 bases sitting between them. Germline assignment: CDR1 KGHSH and CDR2 LQKENI. The CDR3 runs to 12 residues. CDR3 region: CASSPQGPEAFF. The CDR3 DNA sequence: TGTGCCAGCTCCCCCCAGGGCCCTGAAGCTTTCTTT.